This T cell receptor (beta chain) was identified during a study of control samples from healthy donors and cancer patients. A word on this clone: One junction end does not reproduce the germline sequence, and a read error may be involved.

Here immunoSEQ multiplex PCR was the method, and the copy in TCRdb shows in-frame clones only, minus some. This sample has around 13,000 clones, with roughly three quarters found just once. Germline assignment: CDR1 SGHKS and CDR2 YYEKEE (reference sequence). The CDR3 has 15 amino acids. V gene TRBV5-5 combines with J gene TRBJ1-5; no clear D gene. Input material: formalin-fixed, paraffin-embedded tissue. This receptor was obtained from a male donor with melanoma. In nucleotides, the CDR3 is TGTGTCAGCAGCTTGAACACGTATAGCAATCAGCCCCAGCATTTT. This encodes CVSSLNTYSNQPQHF.